What follows is one T cell receptor beta chain and its context. Antigen: not known. One end of the junction varies from germline; a read error may be responsible. The data were obtained in a study of T cells after yellow fever vaccination. Each CDR3 protein is one row after TCRdb ran MiXCR on the 5' RACE reads. Counted here are about 360,000 distinct CDR3 sequences, over 5% occurring once; the ten biggest clones make up over 12%. The CDR3 has 12 amino acids. The germline V gene has CDR1 SGHTA and CDR2 FQGTGA. General observations from the study: The secondary response peaked faster, at day 5 versus 15, but was weaker. Most clones from primary vaccination resurfaced after the booster (around 95% CD4, 70% to 90% CD8). Abundant clonotypes (contaminants from the bulk population) could be present in FACS-sorted repertoires.

The V call is TRBV7-3, the J call TRBJ2-3; D tentatively fits TRBD1 or TRBD2 (5 bases each). The source of this sequence is a man aged 30 to 39 who received the YFV17D yellow fever vaccine. The source material was PBMCs, sampled 5 days after the yellow fever booster vaccination. CDR3 region: CASSSGASRLIF. The CDR3 region has the DNA TGTGCCAGCAGCTCCGGGGCAAGCCGCCTCATTTTT.